The 23 T cell receptor beta chains reported below all come from one sample, sequenced in a study of blood T cell repertoires in COVID-19. TCRdb keeps only in-frame clones here, not all; method: immunoSEQ multiplex PCR. Altogether tens of thousands of clones are present, approximately 80% being singletons, with the ten largest covering around 2.3%. Sequencing was carried out using peripheral blood. All receptors come from a man in his 70s with COVID-19, enrolled during active disease.

J is TRBJ2-7 and V is TRBV7-2; TRBD2 aligns across 9 bases. Germline CDR1 and CDR2: SGHTA and FQGNSA. Unmatched junction bases numbered 14, after V lost 1 base and J lost 7 bases. The CDR3 loop spans 17 amino acids. CDR3 nucleotides: TGTGCCAGCAGCTTAGTAGGCAGTGTGGGGCTAGCGGGAGAGCAGTACTTC. It yields the protein CASSLVGSVGLAGEQYF.

The chain has TRBV5-5 and TRBJ1-2; D is unclear. This CDR3 has 14 residues. The V gene lost 0 bases and the J gene lost 0 bases, with 6 bases spanning the gap. Germline lookup yields CDR1 SGHKS and CDR2 YYEKEE (reference sequence). Here the CDR3 reads CASSLASSNYGYTF. Here the CDR3 DNA reads TGTGCCAGCAGCTTGGCGTCGTCTAACTATGGCTACACCTTC.

This clone appeared once. The chain employs TRBV25-1 and TRBJ1-2; unclear D gene. This CDR3 contains 15 residues. Looked up from germline, CDR1 is MGHDK and CDR2 is SYGVNS. The germline V and J ends were trimmed by 0 bases and 2 bases, with 10 bases remaining between them. The CDR3 coding sequence is TGTGCCAGCAGTGAATATTCGACAATCAACTATGGCTACACCTTC. Residues: CASSEYSTINYGYTF.

The chain has TRBV18 and TRBJ2-2, with 7 bases matching TRBD1. The CDR3 sequence is 13 residues long. V lost 5 bases to trimming and J lost 4 bases; unmatched junction nucleotides: 1. The V gene's germline CDR1 is KGHSH and CDR2 LQKENI. The CDR3 region has the DNA TGTGCCAGCTCAGACAGGGTCACCGGGGAGCTGTTTTTT. Protein: CASSDRVTGELFF.

The V and J genes are TRBV11-2 and TRBJ2-7; no reliable D call. The CDR3 runs to 14 residues. Per the germline V gene, CDR1 is SGHAT and CDR2 is FQNNGV. With 1 base removed from V and 0 bases from J, the gap between germline ends came to 7 bases. CDR3 in amino acids: CASSLALSSYEQYF. Here the CDR3 DNA reads TGTGCCAGCAGCTTAGCGCTGAGCTCCTACGAGCAGTACTTC.

This clone was counted between two and nine times. The chain recombines TRBV3-1 (or the pseudogene TRBV3-2) with TRBJ1-1; no firm D call. The CDR3 length is 14 residues. Looked up from germline, CDR1 is LGHDT and CDR2 is YNNKEL (reference sequence). The V end was cut by 4 bases, the J end by 4 bases, with 13 bases between. Written as DNA, the CDR3 is TGTGCCAGCAGCCTGATGGTGGGGAGCACTGAAGCTTTCTTT. Its translation is CASSLMVGSTEAFF.

This CDR3 reads CAWSAAASYEQYF. CDR3 coding DNA: TGTGCCTGGAGTGCAGCGGCGAGTTACGAGCAGTACTTC. V gene TRBV30 combines with J gene TRBJ2-7; a weak D match, TRBD2 (5 bases). V was cut by 1 base and J by 4 bases, with 11 bases left in between. The germline gives CDR1 GTSNPN, CDR2 SVGIG (reference sequence). The CDR3 covers 13 residues.

V gene TRBV7-9 combines with J gene TRBJ1-2, with D perhaps TRBD1 (6 bases). The germline CDR1 and CDR2 sequences are SEHNR and FQNEAQ (reference sequence). The V gene lost 6 bases and the J gene lost 7 bases, with 15 bases spanning the gap. The CDR3 is 13 amino acids. This chain's CDR3 is CASRLQGGGGYTF. The CDR3 DNA reads as TGTGCCAGCAGGTTACAGGGCGGCGGTGGCTACACCTTC.

The chain is built from TRBV4-1 and TRBJ2-7, with D maybe TRBD1 (6 bases). With 1 base removed from V and 6 bases from J, the gap between germline ends came to 19 bases. Germline V gives CDR1 MGHRA, CDR2 YSYEKL. The CDR3 runs to 16 residues. The CDR3 nucleotides read TGCGCCAGCAGCCAAGTTATTGGGCCAGGGGTTGCCGAGCAGTACTTC. Translated, it gives CASSQVIGPGVAEQYF.

The genes are TRBV6-5 and TRBJ2-2; D gene uncertain. Germline assignment: CDR1 MNHEY and CDR2 SVGAGI. Trimming took off 1 base at V and 8 bases at J, with 8 bases between the two ends. The CDR3 has 13 amino acids. CDR3: CASSYFPTGELFF. CDR3 bases: TGTGCCAGCAGTTACTTCCCAACAGGGGAGCTGTTTTTT.

The chain carries TRBV4-3 and TRBJ2-7, with 14 bases lining up with TRBD2. The germline V gene has CDR1 LGHNA and CDR2 YSLEER. This CDR3 is 18 amino acids long. V shed 4 bases and J 5 bases; nucleotides not matched to a gene: 13. The CDR3 protein is CASSLLLGGLAGGHEQYF. Here the CDR3 DNA reads TGCGCCAGCAGCCTACTCCTTGGAGGACTAGCGGGAGGCCACGAGCAGTACTTC.

This clone was observed a few times. The chain couples TRBV19 to TRBJ2-1; the match to TRBD2 covers 7 bases. CDR3 length: 14 amino acids. Unmatched junction bases numbered 4, after V lost 2 bases and J lost 6 bases. Germline CDR1 LNHDA, CDR2 SQIVND (reference sequence). CDR3 bases: TGTGCCAGTAGTATACGTGGGAGGGGCAATGAGCAGTTCTTC. This gives the protein CASSIRGRGNEQFF.

This clone has a single count. The chain combines TRBV5-6 with TRBJ2-7; 9 bases fit TRBD1. CDR1 SGHDT and CDR2 YYEEEE come from the germline V gene. The CDR3 consists of 15 residues. The V and J ends lost 0 bases and 6 bases, in that order; junction bases with no gene match: 7. Written as DNA, the CDR3 is TGTGCCAGCAGCTTGGAACCGGGACAGGGAAGCGAGCAGTACTTC. As protein: CASSLEPGQGSEQYF.

This rearrangement joins TRBV5-1 to TRBJ1-3; D not certain. The CDR3 is 14 residues long. Trimming removed 4 bases at V and 0 bases at J, with 8 bases between. Germline CDR1 reads SGHRS; CDR2 reads YFSETQ. CDR3 bases: TGCGCCAGCAGCAACAGCAACTCTGGAAACACCATATATTTT. This codes for CASSNSNSGNTIYF.

The chain joins TRBV18 to TRBJ2-3, with 13 bases that match TRBD2. Germline V gene sequence: CDR1 KGHSH, CDR2 LQKENI. CDR3 length: 15 residues. V lost 6 bases, J lost 2 bases, and 2 bases stayed unmatched. The CDR3 protein is CASSGLAGDTDTQYF. The CDR3 DNA is TGTGCCAGCTCTGGACTAGCGGGAGACACAGATACGCAGTATTTT.

This chain links TRBV6-6 with TRBJ1-4; D is uncertain. This CDR3 contains 13 residues. Germline loops: CDR1 MNHNY, CDR2 SVGAGI (reference sequence). Deletions cut 7 bases from V and 7 bases from J, with 13 bases between. The CDR3 loop is CASTLGLGEKLFF. DNA of the CDR3: TGTGCCAGCACTCTAGGTTTGGGTGAAAAACTGTTTTTT.

This chain links TRBV18 with TRBJ2-7; a weak D match, TRBD1 (5 bases). Germline V CDR1 and CDR2: KGHSH, LQKENI. The CDR3 is made up of 14 amino acids. Trimming removed 4 bases at V and 4 bases at J, with 14 bases between. The CDR3 here is CASSLITGPYEQYF. In nucleotides, the CDR3 is TGTGCCAGCTCACTCATTACAGGTCCTTACGAGCAGTACTTC.

The gene calls are TRBV6-5 and TRBJ2-5; 9 nucleotides agree with TRBD1. The V gene's germline CDR1 is MNHEY and CDR2 SVGAGI. V was clipped by 6 bases and J by 5 bases; unmatched bases: 10. The CDR3 sequence is 15 residues long. DNA of the CDR3: TGTGCCAGCAGCCACCGGGACAGGGCTTGGGAGACCCAGTACTTC. It is translated as CASSHRDRAWETQYF.

The chain is built from TRBV9 and TRBJ2-5; D perhaps matches TRBD2 (5 bases). Germline lookup yields CDR1 SGDLS and CDR2 YYNGEE. CDR3 length: 16 residues. The V and J ends lost 0 bases and 5 bases respectively, with 17 bases between them. CDR3 region: CASSVGLAGDGETQYF. In DNA form, the CDR3 reads TGTGCCAGCAGCGTAGGGCTAGCCGGTGACGGGGAGACCCAGTACTTC.

This rearrangement joins TRBV5-1 to TRBJ2-3, with TRBD2 matching 7 bases. J was trimmed by 3 bases and V by 5 bases; bases with no gene match: 6. There are 14 residues in the CDR3. Per germline, CDR1 SGHRS and CDR2 YFSETQ. CDR3: CASSEPSGTDTQYF. The CDR3 DNA is TGCGCCAGCAGTGAACCTAGCGGTACAGATACGCAGTATTTT.

V gene TRBV6-5 combines with J gene TRBJ2-7, with 10 bases that match TRBD2. The CDR3 is 15 residues long. Losses at the gene ends were 0 bases for V and 7 bases for J; bases not matched to a gene: 6. Germline V gene data show CDR1 as MNHEY and CDR2 as SVGAGI. The CDR3 coding sequence is TGTGCCAGCAGTTACTCTGCTAGCGGGAGAAGGGAGCAGTACTTC. Protein: CASSYSASGRREQYF.

The J gene is TRBJ1-5, the V gene TRBV6-1; 9 nucleotides match TRBD1. Per germline, CDR1 MNHNS and CDR2 SASEGT. This CDR3 contains 14 residues. Germline trimming cut 5 bases from V and 3 bases from J; bases unmatched to any gene: 2. The DNA for the CDR3 is TGTGCCAGCAGTTGGGACAGGGCCAATCAGCCCCAGCATTTT. It translates to CASSWDRANQPQHF.

The chain joins TRBV30 to TRBJ1-4; tentative D call: TRBD1 (6 bases). This CDR3 spans 13 amino acids. Germline V gives CDR1 GTSNPN, CDR2 SVGIG (reference sequence). V dropped 2 bases and J dropped 10 bases, with 14 bases sitting between them. The CDR3 reads CAWSIQGIGKLFF. The CDR3 nucleotides read TGTGCCTGGAGTATACAGGGAATAGGAAAACTGTTTTTT.